This entry features one T cell receptor beta chain sequence. The data were taken from a study of blood T cell repertoires in COVID-19. Study in general: Samples of COVID-19 (acute and convalescent) were obtained from the United States, Italy and Spain. Nucleic acid was either cDNA or gDNA, and it came from T cells, B-cell-depleted T cells, or PBMCs.

CDR3 length: 15 amino acids. Germline V lookup: CDR1 SGDLS, CDR2 YYNGEE. Deletions cut 0 bases from V and 4 bases from J, with 13 bases between. Profiling relied on immunoSEQ multiplex PCR, and the TCRdb table lists in-frame clones only, not all of them. The sample shows 490,000 or so clones, around 89% of them seen only once. This receptor was identified in a woman in her 40s who had recovered from COVID-19. Sample: PBMCs or T cells enriched from blood (not recorded which). The chain links TRBV9 to TRBJ1-2; perhaps TRBD1 as D (6 bases). The CDR3 coding sequence is TGTGCCAGCAGCGTAGCCCCAGGGGCCCCCTATGGCTACACCTTC. It yields the protein CASSVAPGAPYGYTF.